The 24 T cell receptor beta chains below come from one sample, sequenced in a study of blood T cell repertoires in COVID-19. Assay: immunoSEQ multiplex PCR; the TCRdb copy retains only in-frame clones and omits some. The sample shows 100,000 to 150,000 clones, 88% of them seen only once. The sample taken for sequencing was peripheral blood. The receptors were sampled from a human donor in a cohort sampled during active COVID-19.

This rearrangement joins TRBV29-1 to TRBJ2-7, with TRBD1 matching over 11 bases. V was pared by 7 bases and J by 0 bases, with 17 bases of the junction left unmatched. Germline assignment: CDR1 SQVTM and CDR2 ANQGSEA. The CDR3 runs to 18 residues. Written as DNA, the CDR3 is TGCAGCGGTCTACCGGGACAGGGGGGGGTTTACTCCTCCTACGAGCAGTACTTC. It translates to CSGLPGQGGVYSSYEQYF.

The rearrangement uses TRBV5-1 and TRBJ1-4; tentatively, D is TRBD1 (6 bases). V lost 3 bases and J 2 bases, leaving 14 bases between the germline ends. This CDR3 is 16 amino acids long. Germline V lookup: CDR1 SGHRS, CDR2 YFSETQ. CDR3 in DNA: TGCGCCAGCAGCTGGGGACAAGGGCAGACTAATGAAAAACTGTTTTTT. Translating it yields CASSWGQGQTNEKLFF.

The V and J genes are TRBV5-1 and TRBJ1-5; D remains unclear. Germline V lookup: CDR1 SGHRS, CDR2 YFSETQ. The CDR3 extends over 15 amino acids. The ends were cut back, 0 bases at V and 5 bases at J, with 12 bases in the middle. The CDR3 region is CASSLAGEDYQPQHF. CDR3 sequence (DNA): TGCGCCAGCAGCTTGGCCGGGGAGGACTATCAGCCCCAGCATTTT.

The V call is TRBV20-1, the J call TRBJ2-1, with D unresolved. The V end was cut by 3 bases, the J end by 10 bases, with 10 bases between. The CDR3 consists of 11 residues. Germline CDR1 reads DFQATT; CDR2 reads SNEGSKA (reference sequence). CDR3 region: CSASGGPEQFF. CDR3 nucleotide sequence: TGCAGTGCTAGCGGCGGCCCAGAGCAGTTCTTC.

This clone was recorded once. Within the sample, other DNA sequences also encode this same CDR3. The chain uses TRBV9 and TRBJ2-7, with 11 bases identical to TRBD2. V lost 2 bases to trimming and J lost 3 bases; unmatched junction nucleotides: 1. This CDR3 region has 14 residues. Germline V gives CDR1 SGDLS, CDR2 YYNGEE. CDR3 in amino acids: CASSVGTSGYEQYF. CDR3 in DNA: TGTGCCAGCAGCGTCGGGACTAGCGGCTACGAGCAGTACTTC.

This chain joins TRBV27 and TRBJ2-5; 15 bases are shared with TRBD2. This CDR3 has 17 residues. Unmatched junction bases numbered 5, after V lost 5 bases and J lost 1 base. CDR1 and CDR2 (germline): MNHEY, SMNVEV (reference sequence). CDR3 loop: CASSSRTSGGAQETQYF. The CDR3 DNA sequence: TGTGCCAGCAGTAGCAGGACTAGCGGGGGGGCCCAAGAGACCCAGTACTTC.

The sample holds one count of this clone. The CDR3 reads CASTQTGCDNQPQHF. CDR3 sequence (DNA): TGTGCCAGCACTCAGACAGGGTGTGATAATCAGCCCCAGCATTTT. The chain links TRBV21-1 to TRBJ1-5; the D call in the table, TRBD1, was not verified against the DNA. TRBV21-1 is deemed a pseudogene. This CDR3 region has 15 residues.

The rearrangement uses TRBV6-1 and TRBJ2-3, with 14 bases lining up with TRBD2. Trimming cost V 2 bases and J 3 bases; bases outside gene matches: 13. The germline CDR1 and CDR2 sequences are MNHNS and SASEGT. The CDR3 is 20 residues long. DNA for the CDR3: TGTGCCAGCAGTGAAAAGCGACTAGCGGGAGGGCGAATTTATACAGATACGCAGTATTTT. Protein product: CASSEKRLAGGRIYTDTQYF.

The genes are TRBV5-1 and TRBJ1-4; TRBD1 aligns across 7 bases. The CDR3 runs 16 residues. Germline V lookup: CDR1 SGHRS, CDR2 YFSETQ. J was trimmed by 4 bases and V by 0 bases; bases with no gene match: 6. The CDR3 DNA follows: TGCGCCAGCAGCTTGGGAGGGGGCCTGGGTAATGAAAAACTGTTTTTT. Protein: CASSLGGGLGNEKLFF.

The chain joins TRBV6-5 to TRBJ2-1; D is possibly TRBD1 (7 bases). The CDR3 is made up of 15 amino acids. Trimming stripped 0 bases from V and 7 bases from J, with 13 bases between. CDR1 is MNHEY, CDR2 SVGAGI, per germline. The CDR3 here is CASSYSQGGLNEQFF. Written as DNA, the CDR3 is TGTGCCAGCAGTTACTCCCAGGGGGGATTAAATGAGCAGTTCTTC.

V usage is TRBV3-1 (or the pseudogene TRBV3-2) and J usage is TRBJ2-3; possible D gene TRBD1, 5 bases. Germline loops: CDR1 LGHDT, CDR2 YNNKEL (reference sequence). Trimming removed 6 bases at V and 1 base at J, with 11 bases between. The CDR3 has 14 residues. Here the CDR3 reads CASSRDRRTDTQYF. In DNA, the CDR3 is TGTGCCAGCAGTCGAGACAGACGCACAGATACGCAGTATTTT.

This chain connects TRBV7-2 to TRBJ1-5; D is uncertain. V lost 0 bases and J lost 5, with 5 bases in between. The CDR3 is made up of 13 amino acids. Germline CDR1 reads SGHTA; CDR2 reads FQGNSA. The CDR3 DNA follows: TGTGCCAGCAGCTTAGCGCGTGATCAGCCCCAGCATTTT. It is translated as CASSLARDQPQHF.

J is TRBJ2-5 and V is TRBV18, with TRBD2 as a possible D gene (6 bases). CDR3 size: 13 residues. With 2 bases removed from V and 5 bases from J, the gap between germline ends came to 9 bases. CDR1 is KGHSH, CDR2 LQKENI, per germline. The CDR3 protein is CASSPEEGETQYF. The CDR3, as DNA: TGTGCCAGCTCACCAGAGGAGGGGGAGACCCAGTACTTC.

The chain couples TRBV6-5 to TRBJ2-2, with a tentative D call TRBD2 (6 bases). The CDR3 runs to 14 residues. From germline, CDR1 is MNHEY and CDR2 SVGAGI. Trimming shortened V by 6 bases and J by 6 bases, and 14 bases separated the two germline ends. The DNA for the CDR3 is TGTGCCAGCAGACAAGGACTATCCGCCGGGGAGCTGTTTTTT. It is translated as CASRQGLSAGELFF.

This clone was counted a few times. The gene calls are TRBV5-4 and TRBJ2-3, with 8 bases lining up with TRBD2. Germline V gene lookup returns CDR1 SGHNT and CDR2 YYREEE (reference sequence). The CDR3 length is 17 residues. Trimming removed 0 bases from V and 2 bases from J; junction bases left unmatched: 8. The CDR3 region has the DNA TGTGCCAGCAGCTTGGCCAGCGGGAGACCCACCACAGATACGCAGTATTTT. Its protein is CASSLASGRPTTDTQYF.

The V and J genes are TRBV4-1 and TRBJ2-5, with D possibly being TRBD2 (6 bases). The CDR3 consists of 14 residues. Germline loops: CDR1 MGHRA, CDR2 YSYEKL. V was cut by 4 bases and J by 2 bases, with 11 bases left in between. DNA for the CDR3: TGCGCCAGCAGCCGCGGGACTCCTCAAGAGACCCAGTACTTC. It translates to CASSRGTPQETQYF.

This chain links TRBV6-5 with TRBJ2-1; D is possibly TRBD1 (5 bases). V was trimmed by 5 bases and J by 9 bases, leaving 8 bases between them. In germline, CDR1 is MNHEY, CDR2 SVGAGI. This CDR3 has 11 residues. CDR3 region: CASSRGVEQFF. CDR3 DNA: TGTGCCAGCAGTAGGGGTGTTGAGCAGTTCTTC.

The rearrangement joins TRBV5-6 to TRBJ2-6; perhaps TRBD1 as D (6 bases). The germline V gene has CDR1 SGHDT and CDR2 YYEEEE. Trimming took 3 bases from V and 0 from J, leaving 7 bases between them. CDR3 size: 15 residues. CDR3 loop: CASSYRDSGANVLTF. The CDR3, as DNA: TGTGCCAGCAGCTACAGGGACTCTGGGGCCAACGTCCTGACTTTC.

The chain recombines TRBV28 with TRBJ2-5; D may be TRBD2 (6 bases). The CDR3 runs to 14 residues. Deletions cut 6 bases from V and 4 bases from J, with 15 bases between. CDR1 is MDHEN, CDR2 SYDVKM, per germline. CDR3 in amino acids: CASSRASGRETQYF. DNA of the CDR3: TGTGCCAGCAGCCGGGCGTCCGGGAGAGAGACCCAGTACTTC.

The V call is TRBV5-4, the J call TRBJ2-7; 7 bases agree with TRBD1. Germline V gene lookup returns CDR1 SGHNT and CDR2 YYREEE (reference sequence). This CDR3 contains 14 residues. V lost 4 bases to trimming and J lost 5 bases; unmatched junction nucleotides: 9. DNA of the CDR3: TGTGCCAGCAGCCTGTCCGACAGGGCCCACGAGCAGTACTTC. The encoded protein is CASSLSDRAHEQYF.

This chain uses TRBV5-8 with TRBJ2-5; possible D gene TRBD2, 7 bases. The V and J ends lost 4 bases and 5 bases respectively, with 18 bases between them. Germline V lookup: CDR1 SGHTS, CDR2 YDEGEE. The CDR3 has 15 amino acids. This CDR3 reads CASSPYGGTTETQYF. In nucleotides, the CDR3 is TGTGCCAGCAGCCCCTACGGGGGGACAACGGAGACCCAGTACTTC.

As DNA, the CDR3 is TGTGCCATCAGTCTCCGGGACAGGAGCACAGATACGCAGTATTTT. It codes for CAISLRDRSTDTQYF. V is TRBV10-3 and J is TRBJ2-3; 8 positions agree with TRBD1. CDR3 length equals 15 residues. Germline V gives CDR1 ENHRY, CDR2 SYGVKD. V lost 5 bases, J lost 0 bases, and 4 bases stayed unmatched.

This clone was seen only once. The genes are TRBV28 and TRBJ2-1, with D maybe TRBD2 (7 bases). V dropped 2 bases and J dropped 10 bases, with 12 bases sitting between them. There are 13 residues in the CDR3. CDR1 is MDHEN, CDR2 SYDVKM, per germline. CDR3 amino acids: CASSLRGGIEQFF. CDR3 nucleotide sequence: TGTGCCAGCAGTTTAAGGGGGGGGATAGAGCAGTTCTTC.

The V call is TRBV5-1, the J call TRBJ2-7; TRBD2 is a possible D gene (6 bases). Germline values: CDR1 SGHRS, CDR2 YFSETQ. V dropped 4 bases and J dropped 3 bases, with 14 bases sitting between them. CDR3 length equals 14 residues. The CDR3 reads CASSALPTSYEQYF. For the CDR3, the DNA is TGCGCCAGCAGCGCCTTGCCGACTAGCTACGAGCAGTACTTC.